Shown below are 27 T cell receptor beta chains from a single sample sequenced in a study of T cells in women clearing cervical HPV infection. Here immunoSEQ multiplex PCR was the method, and the copy in TCRdb shows in-frame clones only, minus some. The table lists about 31,000 clones, with around 3% in the top ten. The source material was blood buffy coat. These receptors all stem from a woman aged 18-69 years with a cervical HPV16 infection that either progressed to CIN3+ or cleared (not recorded which).

Remarks on this clone: The read comes to an end 3 residues before the CDR3 does, leaving the germline J gene to fill in the end. The rearrangement links TRBV13 to TRBJ2-3, with 7 bases lining up with TRBD1. Looked up from germline, CDR1 is PRHDT and CDR2 is FYEKMQ (reference sequence). V lost 5 bases and J lost 1; bases outside the gene matches: 6. The CDR3 extends over 15 amino acids. CDR3 sequence: CASSQQGPGTDTQYF. The sequenced CDR3 bases are TGTGCCAGCAGCCAACAGGGGCCTGGCACAGATACG.

A word on this clone: The read stops 3 residues short of the end of the CDR3; the missing end is completed from the germline J gene. The chain couples TRBV19 to TRBJ1-1; perhaps TRBD1 as D (6 bases). Germline V gives CDR1 LNHDA, CDR2 SQIVND (reference sequence). Trimming stripped 4 bases from V and 1 base from J, with 10 bases between. This CDR3 is 14 amino acids long. The covered CDR3 bases are TGTGCCAGTAGTACTAAACAGGGGAACACTGAA. Protein: CASSTKQGNTE. The complete CDR3 reads CASSTKQGNTEAFF.

Concerning this clone: The read terminates 3 residues ahead of where the CDR3 ends, so the germline J gene completes it. The chain is built from TRBV5-6 and TRBJ2-5, with D perhaps matching TRBD1 (5 bases). CDR1 and CDR2 (germline): SGHDT, YYEEEE. V gave up 1 base and J gave up 0 bases, with 7 bases separating them. The CDR3 is made up of 14 amino acids. The covered CDR3 bases are TGTGCCAGCAGCTTGATCAGGGACCAAGAGACC. Amino acids: CASSLIRDQET. From start to end, the CDR3 is CASSLIRDQETQYF. The complete variable domain, with remaining parts taken from reference TRBV5-6 and TRBJ2-5, reads DAGVTQSPTHLIKTRGQQVTLRCSPKSGHDTVSWYQQALGQGPQFIFQYYEEEERQRGNFPDRFSGHQFPNYSSELNVNALLLGDSALYLCASSLIRDQETQYFGPGTRLLVL.

As for this clone: Sequencing ends 3 residues short of the CDR3 end; the germline J gene provides the rest. This chain links TRBV2 with TRBJ2-3; 7 positions agree with TRBD2. The CDR3 consists of 13 residues. Germline CDR1 reads SNHLY; CDR2 reads FYNNEI. The CDR3 DNA, read in part, is TGTGCCAGCAATTCCGGCGGGGGTCAGCCG. It translates to CASNSGGGQP. The full CDR3 is CASNSGGGQPQYF.

Of note for this clone: The read is 3 residues too short to cover the CDR3 end, so that end is filled in from the germline J gene. The genes are TRBV7-3 and TRBJ1-2; 10 nucleotides align to TRBD1. This CDR3 comprises 16 residues. Germline V CDR1 and CDR2: SGHTA, FQGTGA. The CDR3: CASSLGRDRGTDTYTF. CDR3 DNA, as far as it was read: TGTGCCAGCAGCTTAGGGCGGGACAGGGGCACAGATACC.

A word on this clone: The CDR3 goes on 3 residues after the read ends, and that part is filled in from the germline J gene. V usage is TRBV7-3 and J usage is TRBJ1-6, with 7 bases matching TRBD1. CDR1 and CDR2 (germline): SGHTA, FQGTGA. After removal of 5 bases from V and 7 bases from J, the junction contained 2 bases not matched to a gene. The CDR3 totals 13 residues. The CDR3 sequence: CASSQTGNSPLHF. Partial CDR3 DNA: TGTGCCAGCAGCCAGACAGGGAATTCACCC.

On this clone itself: The read comes to an end 3 residues before the CDR3 does, leaving the germline J gene to fill in the end. This chain uses TRBV7-9 with TRBJ2-7, with TRBD1 matching 9 bases. The CDR3 contains 14 residues. Germline CDR1 is SEHNR and CDR2 is FQNEAQ (reference sequence). V trimming: 9 bases; J trimming: 3 bases; junction bases outside the gene matches: 9. The CDR3: CASRAGQGFYEQYF. Incomplete CDR3 DNA: TGTGCCAGTAGAGCGGGACAGGGATTCTACGAG.

Worth noting for this clone: Read coverage stops 3 residues before the CDR3 terminus; the germline J gene supplies the remainder. V gene TRBV5-1 combines with J gene TRBJ2-3; TRBD2 might be the D (5 bases). The CDR3 runs 14 residues. Trimming left V 3 bases short and J 0 bases short, with 8 bases between. CDR1 is SGHRS and CDR2 is YFSETQ in the germline V gene. The covered CDR3 bases are TGCGCCAGCAGCTCGGACTCCAGCACAGATACG. It translates to CASSSDSSTDT. The CDR3 reads in full as CASSSDSSTDTQYF.

Of note for this clone: The read stops 3 residues short of the end of the CDR3; the missing end is completed from the germline J gene. This sequence joins TRBV30 and TRBJ1-6; 7 positions agree with TRBD1. V trimming: 3 bases; J trimming: 3 bases; junction bases outside the gene matches: 5. The CDR3 loop spans 15 amino acids. Germline CDR1 reads GTSNPN; CDR2 reads SVGIG (reference sequence). CDR3 DNA (partial): TGTGCCTGGAGCAGGGGGGCAAGCTATAATTCACCC. Encoded protein: CAWSRGASYNSP. The whole CDR3 sequence reads CAWSRGASYNSPLHF.

A word on this clone: The DNA ends 3 residues before the CDR3 does, and the rest of the CDR3 is filled in from the germline J gene. The rearrangement uses TRBV20-1 and TRBJ2-3, with 9 bases fitting TRBD2. The length of the CDR3 is 16 residues. V shed 1 base and J 6 bases; nucleotides not matched to a gene: 11. Germline V gene sequence: CDR1 DFQATT, CDR2 SNEGSKA (reference sequence). CDR3 sequence reads: CSARVSTSGFSDTQYF. The CDR3 bases that were read are TGCAGTGCTAGAGTTTCTACTAGCGGGTTTTCGGATACG.

Details on this clone: Sequencing ends 3 residues short of the CDR3 end; the germline J gene provides the rest. J is TRBJ2-2 and V is TRBV18; 7 bases match TRBD1. The CDR3 has 15 amino acids. Germline-derived CDR1 and CDR2 are KGHSH and LQKENI. The CDR3 protein is CASSPVGTADSPLFF. The sequenced CDR3 bases are TGTGCCAGCTCACCAGTCGGGACAGCAGATTCACCG.

With regard to this clone: With the read ending 3 residues before the CDR3 end, the germline J gene is used to fill in that end. This chain joins TRBV4-1 and TRBJ2-2; D is perhaps TRBD2 (7 bases). CDR1 is MGHRA, CDR2 YSYEKL, per germline. Trimming stripped 4 bases from V and 0 bases from J, with 15 bases between. The CDR3 has 17 residues. CDR3 amino acids: CASSRRSGGSNTGELFF. Incomplete CDR3 DNA: TGCGCCAGCAGCCGTCGTTCGGGGGGCTCGAACACCGGGGAG.

As regards this clone: The sequenced fragment ends 3 residues before the CDR3 boundary, so the rest is inferred from the germline J gene. V is TRBV29-1 and J is TRBJ1-2; TRBD1 aligns across 8 bases. The length of the CDR3 is 13 residues. The trim removed 6 bases at V and 2 bases at J, leaving 5 bases unmatched. In germline, CDR1 is SQVTM, CDR2 ANQGSEA. Incomplete CDR3 DNA: TGCAGCGTCCCGACAGGGGCGAACTATGGC. Translating it yields CSVPTGANYG. The CDR3 reads in full as CSVPTGANYGYTF.

Details on this clone: Read sequence stops 3 residues before the CDR3 end, and the germline J gene provides the missing end. The chain links TRBV7-6 to TRBJ1-4, with D unclear. The CDR3 is 15 residues long. V dropped 4 bases and J dropped 2 bases, with 11 bases sitting between them. The germline CDR1 and CDR2 sequences are SGHVS and FNYEAQ. CDR3 bases read: TGTGCCAGCAGCTCGAACAGAGTGACTAATGAAAAA. Its translation: CASSSNRVTNEK. The complete CDR3 reads CASSSNRVTNEKLFF.

Comment on this clone: The read stops 3 residues short of the end of the CDR3; the missing end is completed from the germline J gene. The V and J genes are TRBV20-1 and TRBJ1-2; D is undetermined. This CDR3 is 12 amino acids long. The V gene's germline CDR1 is DFQATT and CDR2 SNEGSKA (reference sequence). The ends were cut back, 3 bases at V and 5 bases at J, with 10 bases in the middle. The sequenced part of the CDR3 DNA is TGCAGTGCTAGTTCGTGGCCTTATGGC. It encodes CSASSWPYG. The CDR3 reads in full as CSASSWPYGYTF.

Frequency places this clone as medium-sized (0.01 to 0.1%). The missing CDR3 end, 3 residues past where the read stops, is filled in from the germline J gene. The V call is TRBV29-1, the J call TRBJ2-3; 9 nucleotides line up with TRBD2. The CDR3 sequence is 15 residues long. Germline V gene sequence: CDR1 SQVTM, CDR2 ANQGSEA. Germline trimming cut 5 bases from V and 3 bases from J; bases unmatched to any gene: 9. The CDR3 protein is CSVSRGSGGTDTQYF. The covered CDR3 bases are TGCAGCGTTTCTAGGGGTAGCGGGGGTACAGATACG.

As for this clone: The read ends 3 residues shy of where the CDR3 ends; the end is completed using the germline J gene. The chain links TRBV20-1 to TRBJ1-2; 10 bases match TRBD1. The germline V gene has CDR1 DFQATT and CDR2 SNEGSKA (reference sequence). CDR3 length equals 15 residues. V was pared by 2 bases and J by 5 bases, with 8 bases of the junction left unmatched. The covered CDR3 bases are TGCAGTGCTAGACGACAGGGGGCGACGGATTATGGC. It yields the protein CSARRQGATDYG. The entire CDR3 is CSARRQGATDYGYTF.

CDR3 residues: CASSPGLAERQETQYF. CDR3 DNA (partial): TGCGCCAGCAGCCCGGGACTAGCGGAGCGACAAGAGACC. The gene calls are TRBV5-1 and TRBJ2-5, with 11 bases aligning to TRBD2. The CDR3 end lies 3 residues beyond the end of the read and is filled in from the germline J gene. With 4 bases clipped from V and 2 bases from J, the junction kept 7 bases outside the gene matches. The CDR3 extends over 16 amino acids. Germline-derived CDR1 and CDR2 are SGHRS and YFSETQ.

About this clone itself: From the germline J gene comes the end of the CDR3, since the read stops 3 residues before it. The chain couples TRBV20-1 to TRBJ1-5; 7 bases align to TRBD1. CDR3 length equals 15 residues. V was clipped by 5 bases and J by 3 bases; unmatched bases: 10. Germline V gene lookup returns CDR1 DFQATT and CDR2 SNEGSKA (reference sequence). CDR3 loop: CSALEGAAFNQPQHF. The sequenced part of the CDR3 DNA is TGCAGTGCTCTGGAGGGGGCCGCTTTCAATCAGCCC.

On this clone itself: The CDR3 end is not reached by the read, which stops 3 residues before it; the germline J gene fills it in. The chain uses TRBV20-1 and TRBJ1-2; weak D call: TRBD1 (6 bases). The CDR3 is 15 amino acids. Looked up from germline, CDR1 is DFQATT and CDR2 is SNEGSKA (reference sequence). The ends were cut back, 6 bases at V and 4 bases at J, with 21 bases in the middle. CDR3 amino acids: CSAKGQSTRFYGYTF. The CDR3 DNA, read in part, is TGCAGTGCCAAAGGACAGTCCACGCGTTTCTATGGC.

Comment on this clone: From the germline J gene comes the end of the CDR3, since the read stops 3 residues before it. The chain recombines TRBV2 with TRBJ1-6; D unclear. The V and J ends lost 6 bases and 4 bases respectively, with 13 bases between them. The germline gives CDR1 SNHLY, CDR2 FYNNEI. The CDR3 extends over 15 amino acids. CDR3 DNA, as far as it was read: TGTGCCAGCAGCCTTCACCAGTATTATAATTCACCC. Encoded protein: CASSLHQYYNSP. The CDR3 reads in full as CASSLHQYYNSPLHF.

As regards this clone: From the germline J gene comes the end of the CDR3, since the read stops 3 residues before it. The chain links TRBV5-1 to TRBJ2-3; 11 nucleotides match TRBD2. The V gene's germline CDR1 is SGHRS and CDR2 YFSETQ. The CDR3 length is 17 residues. Partial CDR3 DNA: TGCGCCAGCAGCCCCATAATAGCGGGGGGGTTTCGGGAGACG. Protein: CASSPIIAGGFRET. The full CDR3 sequence reads CASSPIIAGGFRETQYF. The complete variable domain, with remaining parts taken from reference TRBV5-1 and TRBJ2-3, reads KAGVTQTPRYLIKTRGQQVTLSCSPISGHRSVSWYQQTPGQGLQFLFEYFSETQRNKGNFPGRFSGRQFSNSRSEMNVSTLELGDSALYLCASSPIIAGGFRETQYFGPGTRLTVL.

Notes on this clone: The read falls 3 residues short of the CDR3 end, and the missing part is taken from the germline J gene. The gene calls are TRBV5-4 and TRBJ2-5; 7 nucleotides align to TRBD1. The length of the CDR3 is 16 residues. Germline V gives CDR1 SGHNT, CDR2 YYREEE (reference sequence). V gave up 3 bases and J gave up 4 bases; unmatched junction bases: 12. The CDR3 loop is CASSSYRGEGGETQYF. The DNA read from the CDR3 is TGTGCCAGCAGCTCTTACAGGGGAGAAGGAGGAGAGACC.

A note on this clone: The sequence runs out 3 residues before the end of the CDR3; the remainder is reconstructed from the germline J gene. V is TRBV30 and J is TRBJ2-2; TRBD1 is a possible D gene (5 bases). The CDR3 has 15 residues. From germline, CDR1 is GTSNPN and CDR2 SVGIG (reference sequence). CDR3 region: CAWSRASSGANVLFF. CDR3 bases read: TGTGCCTGGAGCCGGGCAAGCTCTGGGGCCAACGTG.

A word on this clone: The missing CDR3 end, 3 residues past where the read stops, is filled in from the germline J gene. V is TRBV29-1 and J is TRBJ1-1; a weak D match, TRBD1 (6 bases). The CDR3 runs to 15 residues. The V end lost 2 bases, the J end lost 1 base, and 14 bases lay between the germline ends. From germline, CDR1 is SQVTM and CDR2 ANQGSEA. The CDR3 is CSVELRGATNTEAFF. The DNA read from the CDR3 is TGCAGCGTTGAATTACGGGGGGCGACGAACACTGAA.

Comments on this clone: The read terminates 3 residues ahead of where the CDR3 ends, so the germline J gene completes it. The chain carries TRBV19 and TRBJ1-6; 9 nucleotides line up with TRBD1. The CDR3 sequence is 15 residues long. Germline V gene data show CDR1 as LNHDA and CDR2 as SQIVND (reference sequence). V gave up 4 bases and J gave up 8 bases; unmatched junction bases: 6. Partial CDR3 DNA: TGTGCCAGTAGTACCACAGGGGGCCGGGATTCACCC. This encodes CASSTTGGRDSP. The full CDR3 sequence reads CASSTTGGRDSPLHF.

Regarding this clone: The sequence runs out 3 residues before the end of the CDR3; the remainder is reconstructed from the germline J gene. The chain carries TRBV20-1 and TRBJ2-2, with D maybe TRBD2 (5 bases). Trimming shortened V by 0 bases and J by 6 bases, and 17 bases separated the two germline ends. This CDR3 is 16 amino acids long. Germline lookup yields CDR1 DFQATT and CDR2 SNEGSKA (reference sequence). The DNA read from the CDR3 is TGCAGTGCTAGAGATCAGCCGGGGAAGATGGCCGGGGAG. Amino acids: CSARDQPGKMAGE. The whole CDR3 sequence is CSARDQPGKMAGELFF.